Each of the 22 T cell receptor beta chains below was sequenced from the same sample in a study of response to subunit inactivated influenza vaccine. Each CDR3 protein is one row after TCRdb ran MiXCR on the RT-PCR reads. Among almost 250,000 distinct CDR3 sequences, approximately 12% were seen once, and the ten largest hold approximately 8.3%. The specimen comprised non-naive T cells sorted from PBMCs, sampled 14 to 15 days before vaccination. The receptors were sampled from a man in his fifties or sixties who received an inactivated influenza vaccine.

V gene TRBV10-3 combines with J gene TRBJ1-6; maybe TRBD1 (6 bases). CDR1 and CDR2 (germline): ENHRY, SYGVKD. V lost 8 bases, J lost 6 bases, and 11 bases lay in between. This CDR3 region has 13 residues. CDR3 bases: TGTGCCATCCAGGACAGTGGTAATTCACCCCTCCACTTT. This translates into CAIQDSGNSPLHF.

As to this clonotype: The junction and the germline gene differ at one end; a read error may be behind it. The rearrangement uses TRBV5-1 and TRBJ1-6; maybe TRBD1 (6 bases). Germline V gene sequence: CDR1 SGHRS, CDR2 YFSETQ. The CDR3 is 14 residues long. The CDR3 sequence is CASRPQGDNSPLRF. The CDR3 region has the DNA TGCGCCAGCAGGCCACAGGGCGACAATTCACCCCTCCGCTTT. The full variable domain, rest sourced from reference TRBV5-1 and TRBJ1-6, is KAGVTQTPRYLIKTRGQQVTLSCSPISGHRSVSWYQQTPGQGLQFLFEYFSETQRNKGNFPGRFSGRQFSNSRSEMNVSTLELGDSALYLCASRPQGDNSPLRFGNGTRLTVT.

This chain joins TRBV7-2 and TRBJ1-3; the D gene is possibly TRBD1 (5 bases). There are 16 residues in the CDR3. Germline CDR1 SGHTA, CDR2 FQGNSA. V was cut by 1 base and J by 4 bases, with 14 bases left in between. In nucleotides, the CDR3 is TGTGCCAGCAGCTTAGGTCGGGGGTCTTCCGGAAACACCATATATTTT. It translates to CASSLGRGSSGNTIYF.

This chain links TRBV12-3 or TRBV12-4 with TRBJ2-7; TRBD2 might be the D (7 bases). Trimming stripped 11 bases from V and 1 base from J, with 27 bases between. This CDR3 is 17 amino acids long. The CDR3 is CACCLRVLGGGSYEQYF. The CDR3 DNA reads TGTGCCTGCTGTTTAAGGGTATTAGGGGGGGGGTCCTACGAGCAGTACTTC.

CDR3 sequence: CASSVGEFQETQYF. Here the CDR3 DNA reads TGTGCCAGCAGCGTAGGAGAATTCCAAGAGACCCAGTACTTC. The chain combines TRBV9 with TRBJ2-5; D uncertain. Germline values: CDR1 SGDLS, CDR2 YYNGEE. The CDR3 runs to 14 residues. Trimming left V 0 bases short and J 1 base short, with 7 bases between.

This clonotype was counted only a few times. The rearrangement links TRBV7-2 to TRBJ2-1; 9 nucleotides align to TRBD2. Germline CDR1 is SGHTA and CDR2 is FQGNSA. Losses at the gene ends were 5 bases for V and 3 bases for J; bases not matched to a gene: 8. The CDR3 totals 16 residues. The CDR3 sequence is CASSASTSGNYNEQFF. CDR3 nucleotides: TGTGCCAGCAGCGCCTCGACTAGCGGCAACTACAATGAGCAGTTCTTC.

The rearrangement links TRBV3-1 to TRBJ1-5, with D unclear. Deletions cut 3 bases from V and 9 bases from J, with 12 bases between. The length of the CDR3 is 13 residues. Per germline, CDR1 LGHDT and CDR2 YNNKEL (reference sequence). The CDR3 loop reads CASSQGARRPQHF. The CDR3 coding sequence is TGTGCCAGCAGCCAGGGTGCCCGACGGCCCCAGCATTTT. Complete variable domain (other parts from reference TRBV3-1 and TRBJ1-5): DTAVSQTPKYLVTQMGNDKSIKCEQNLGHDTMYWYKQDSKKFLKIMFSYNNKELIINETVPNRFSPKSPDKAHLNLHINSLELGDSAVYFCASSQGARRPQHFGDGTRLSIL.

The chain uses TRBV11-2 and TRBJ1-1; perhaps TRBD1 as D (6 bases). V was shortened by 6 bases and J by 3 bases, with 11 bases between the two germline ends. CDR3 length: 13 residues. Germline CDR1 and CDR2: SGHAT and FQNNGV. CDR3 sequence: CASSEQGYTEAFF. The CDR3 DNA reads as TGTGCCAGCAGTGAACAGGGTTACACTGAAGCTTTCTTT. Using reference TRBV11-2 and TRBJ1-1 for the parts outside the CDR3, the full variable domain is EAGVAQSPRYKIIEKRQSVAFWCNPISGHATLYWYQQILGQGPKLLIQFQNNGVVDDSQLPKDRFSAERLKGVDSTLKIQPAKLEDSAVYLCASSEQGYTEAFFGQGTRLTVV.

The V and J genes are TRBV7-3 and TRBJ2-1, with D maybe TRBD2 (5 bases). Germline CDR1 SGHTA, CDR2 FQGTGA. The V end was cut by 4 bases, the J end by 6 bases, with 13 bases between. The CDR3 has 14 amino acids. The CDR3 region has the DNA TGTGCCAGCAGCTCGACCGGGATCTCCAATGAGCAGTTCTTC. Amino acids: CASSSTGISNEQFF. Drawing the rest from reference TRBV7-3 and TRBJ2-1, the complete variable domain is GAGVSQTPSNKVTEKGKYVELRCDPISGHTALYWYRQSLGQGPEFLIYFQGTGAADDSGLPNDRFFAVRPEGSVSTLKIQRTERGDSAVYLCASSSTGISNEQFFGPGTRLTVL.

The rearrangement uses TRBV5-6 and TRBJ2-7, with a weak D call TRBD1 (6 bases). The CDR3 is 14 residues long. The germline CDR1 and CDR2 sequences are SGHDT and YYEEEE. V was pared by 4 bases and J by 6 bases, with 17 bases between. The CDR3 region is CASSVDRLSGEQYF. CDR3 nucleotide sequence: TGTGCCAGCAGCGTAGACAGGTTGTCGGGCGAGCAGTACTTC.

This clonotype appeared a few times. The chain combines TRBV9 with TRBJ2-7, with D maybe TRBD2 (5 bases). CDR1 and CDR2 (germline): SGDLS, YYNGEE. Trimming pared 0 bases from V and 0 bases from J, leaving 7 bases between. The CDR3 is made up of 14 amino acids. The CDR3 DNA is TGTGCCAGCAGCGTAGGGACTGCCTCCTACGAGCAGTACTTC. Its protein is CASSVGTASYEQYF.

This clonotype was observed a handful of times. The chain has TRBV5-1 and TRBJ1-5; 9 nucleotides align to TRBD1. The CDR3 covers 15 residues. Germline V gene lookup returns CDR1 SGHRS and CDR2 YFSETQ. J lost 3 bases, V lost 0 bases, and 1 base had no gene match. CDR3 in DNA: TGCGCCAGCAGCTTGGGGACAGGGGTCAATCAGCCCCAGCATTTT. Protein product: CASSLGTGVNQPQHF.

This sequence joins TRBV20-1 and TRBJ2-1; D not certain. CDR1 is DFQATT, CDR2 SNEGSKA, per germline (reference sequence). The CDR3 has 12 residues. Between the trimmed V and J ends, which lost 5 bases and 7 bases, there was a span of 12 bases. The chain's CDR3 is CSAAAGLNEQFF. The CDR3 DNA sequence: TGCAGTGCTGCTGCAGGTTTGAATGAGCAGTTCTTC.

The V and J genes are TRBV6-1 and TRBJ1-2; maybe TRBD1 (6 bases). V shed 7 bases and J shed 6 bases, with 12 bases lying between them. Germline CDR1 is MNHNS and CDR2 is SASEGT. The CDR3 totals 12 residues. Written as DNA, the CDR3 is TGTGCCAGCACGAATCGGGGGCATGGCTACACCTTC. This translates into CASTNRGHGYTF.

This clonotype has a handful of counts. The V call is TRBV6-5, the J call TRBJ2-3, with 9 positions matching TRBD1. The CDR3 is 16 residues long. V lost 0 bases to trimming and J lost 3 bases; unmatched junction nucleotides: 4. Germline V gives CDR1 MNHEY, CDR2 SVGAGI. The CDR3, as DNA: TGTGCCAGCAGTTACTCACCGGGACAGGGAACAGATACGCAGTATTTT. This translates into CASSYSPGQGTDTQYF.

This chain connects TRBV28 to TRBJ1-3, with D tentatively TRBD1 (5 bases). V gave up 7 bases and J gave up 1 base, with 17 bases separating them. CDR1 is MDHEN and CDR2 is SYDVKM in the germline V gene. This CDR3 is 16 amino acids long. The CDR3 loop reads CASTSGGTSSGNTIYF. CDR3 nucleotides: TGTGCCAGCACCAGCGGGGGGACGAGTTCTGGAAACACCATATATTTT.

This clonotype was seen at least ten times. V usage is TRBV7-2 and J usage is TRBJ1-2; 8 bases align to TRBD1. The germline gives CDR1 SGHTA, CDR2 FQGNSA. The J segment lost 3 bases and the V segment lost 5 bases, leaving 8 bases of the junction unmatched. This CDR3 has 15 amino acids. In nucleotides, the CDR3 is TGTGCCAGCAGCCAAAACGCGGGACAGGACTATGGCTACACCTTC. Protein product: CASSQNAGQDYGYTF.

This clonotype was recorded at least ten times. The rearrangement uses TRBV12-3 or TRBV12-4 and TRBJ1-6; 7 positions match TRBD1. The junction had 9 bases not matched to a gene; V was cut back by 6 bases and J by 10 bases. CDR3 length: 14 amino acids. This CDR3 reads CASRAGGSGSPLHF. DNA of the CDR3: TGTGCCAGCAGAGCAGGGGGGTCGGGGTCACCCCTCCACTTT.

Only a few counts were recorded for this clonotype. The rearrangement uses TRBV12-3 or TRBV12-4 and TRBJ1-2; the match to TRBD1 covers 8 bases. The CDR3 extends over 14 amino acids. With 6 bases clipped from V and 2 bases from J, the junction kept 5 bases outside the gene matches. CDR3 sequence reads: CASRSDRVNYGYTF. The CDR3 DNA is TGTGCCAGCAGATCGGACAGGGTCAACTATGGCTACACCTTC.

The chain couples TRBV12-3 or TRBV12-4 to TRBJ1-6; 10 bases fit TRBD1. J gave up 7 bases and V 1 base, and 1 base lay outside the gene matches. The CDR3 loop spans 15 amino acids. The CDR3 DNA is TGTGCCAGCAGTTTAGGGGACAGGGGCAATTCACCCCTCCACTTT. Translated: CASSLGDRGNSPLHF.

This chain uses TRBV4-3 with TRBJ2-3; 8 bases match TRBD1. Germline V gene data show CDR1 as LGHNA and CDR2 as YSLEER. J was trimmed by 4 bases and V by 4 bases; bases with no gene match: 7. The CDR3 runs to 15 residues. For the CDR3, the DNA is TGCGCCAGCAGCCCTCGGGGGACAGGTCCAGATACGCAGTATTTT. Translated: CASSPRGTGPDTQYF.

This clonotype was counted between two and nine times. The rearrangement joins TRBV5-1 to TRBJ1-1; possibly TRBD1 for D (5 bases). CDR1 and CDR2 (germline): SGHRS, YFSETQ. The V end was cut by 3 bases, the J end by 1 base, with 10 bases between. This CDR3 region has 14 residues. The CDR3: CASSSGPENTEAFF. The CDR3 nucleotides read TGCGCCAGCAGCTCGGGACCGGAGAACACTGAAGCTTTCTTT.